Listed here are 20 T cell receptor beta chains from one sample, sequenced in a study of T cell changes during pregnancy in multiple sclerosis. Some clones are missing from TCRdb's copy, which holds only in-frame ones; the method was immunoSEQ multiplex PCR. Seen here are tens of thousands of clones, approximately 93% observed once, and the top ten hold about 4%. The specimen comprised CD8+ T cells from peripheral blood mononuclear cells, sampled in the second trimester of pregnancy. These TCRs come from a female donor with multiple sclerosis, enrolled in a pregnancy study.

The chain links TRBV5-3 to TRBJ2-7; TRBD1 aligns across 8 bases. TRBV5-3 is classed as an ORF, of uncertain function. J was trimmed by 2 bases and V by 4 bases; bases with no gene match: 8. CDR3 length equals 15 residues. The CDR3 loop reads CARSPQGDTTYEQYF. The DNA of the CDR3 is TGTGCCAGAAGCCCACAGGGGGACACCACCTACGAGCAGTACTTC.

The CDR3 region has the DNA TGTGCCAGCAGTTTACTAGGTAGCGGAGGCGGATACAATGAGCAGTTCTTC. Translation: CASSLLGSGGGYNEQFF. This chain joins TRBV27 and TRBJ2-1; D may be TRBD2 (6 bases). Germline V gene data show CDR1 as MNHEY and CDR2 as SMNVEV (reference sequence). V was pared by 2 bases and J by 4 bases, with 18 bases between. The CDR3 spans 17 residues.

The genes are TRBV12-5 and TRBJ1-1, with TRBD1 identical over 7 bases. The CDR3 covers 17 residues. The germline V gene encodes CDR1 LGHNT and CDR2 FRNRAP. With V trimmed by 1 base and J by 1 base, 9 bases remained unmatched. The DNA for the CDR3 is TGTGCTAGTGGTTTGGCTACAGGGGTTGAAGGGAACACTGAAGCTTTCTTT. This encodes CASGLATGVEGNTEAFF.

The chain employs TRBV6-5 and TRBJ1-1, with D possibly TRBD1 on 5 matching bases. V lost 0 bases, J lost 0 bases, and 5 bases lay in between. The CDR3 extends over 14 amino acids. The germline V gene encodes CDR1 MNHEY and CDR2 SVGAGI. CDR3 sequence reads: CASSYSGVNTEAFF. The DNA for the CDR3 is TGTGCCAGCAGTTACTCAGGGGTGAACACTGAAGCTTTCTTT.

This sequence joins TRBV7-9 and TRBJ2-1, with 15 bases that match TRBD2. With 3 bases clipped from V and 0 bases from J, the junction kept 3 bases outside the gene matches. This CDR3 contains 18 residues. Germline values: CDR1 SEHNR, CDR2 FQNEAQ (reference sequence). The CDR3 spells CASSFGTSGGSSYNEQFF. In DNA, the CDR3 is TGTGCCAGCAGCTTCGGGACTAGCGGGGGGAGCTCCTACAATGAGCAGTTCTTC.

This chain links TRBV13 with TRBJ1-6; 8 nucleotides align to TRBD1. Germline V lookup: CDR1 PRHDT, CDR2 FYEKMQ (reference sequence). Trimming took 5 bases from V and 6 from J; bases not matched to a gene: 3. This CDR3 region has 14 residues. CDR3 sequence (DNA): TGTGCCAGCAGCCTCGGACAGGGTAATTCACCCCTCCACTTT. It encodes CASSLGQGNSPLHF.

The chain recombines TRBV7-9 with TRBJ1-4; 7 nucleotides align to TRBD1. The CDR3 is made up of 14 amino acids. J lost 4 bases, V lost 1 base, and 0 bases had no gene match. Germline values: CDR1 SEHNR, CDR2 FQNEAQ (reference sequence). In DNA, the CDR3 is TGTGCCAGCAGCTTAGGACAGGGTAATGAAAAACTGTTTTTT. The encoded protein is CASSLGQGNEKLFF.

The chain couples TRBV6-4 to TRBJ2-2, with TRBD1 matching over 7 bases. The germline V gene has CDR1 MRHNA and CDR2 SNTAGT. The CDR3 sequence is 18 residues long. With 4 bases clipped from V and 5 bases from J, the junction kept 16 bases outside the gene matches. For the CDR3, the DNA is TGTGCCAGCAGTGCCGACCTCTCTCCCAGGGGGACGACCGGGGAGCTGTTTTTT. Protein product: CASSADLSPRGTTGELFF.

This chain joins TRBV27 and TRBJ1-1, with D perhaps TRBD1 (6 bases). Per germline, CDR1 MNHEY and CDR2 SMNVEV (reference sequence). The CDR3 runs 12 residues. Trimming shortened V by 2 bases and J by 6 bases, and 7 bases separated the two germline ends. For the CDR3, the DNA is TGTGCCAGCAGTTTACCAGGGGCTGAAGCTTTCTTT. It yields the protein CASSLPGAEAFF.

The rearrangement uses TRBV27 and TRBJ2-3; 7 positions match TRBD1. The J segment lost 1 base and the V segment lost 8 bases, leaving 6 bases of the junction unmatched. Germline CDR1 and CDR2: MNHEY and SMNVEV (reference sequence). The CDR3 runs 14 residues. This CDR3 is CASSWTGGTDTQYF. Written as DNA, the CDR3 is TGTGCCAGCTCTTGGACAGGTGGCACAGATACGCAGTATTTT.

The CDR3 coding sequence is TGTGCCAGCAGCTTTACCCAACACCGGGACAGGGGGCTGTTAGATACGCAGTATTTT. Translated, it gives CASSFTQHRDRGLLDTQYF. This chain uses TRBV7-8 with TRBJ2-3; 12 bases are a match to TRBD1. Germline assignment: CDR1 SGHVS and CDR2 FQNEAQ. This CDR3 has 19 residues. V gave up 3 bases and J gave up 5 bases; unmatched junction bases: 15.

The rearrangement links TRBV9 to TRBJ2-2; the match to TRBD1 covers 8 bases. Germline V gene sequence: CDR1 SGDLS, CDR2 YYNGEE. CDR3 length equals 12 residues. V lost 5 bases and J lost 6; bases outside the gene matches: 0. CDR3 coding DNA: TGTGCCAGCAGGGACAGGGCCGGGGAGCTGTTTTTT. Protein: CASRDRAGELFF. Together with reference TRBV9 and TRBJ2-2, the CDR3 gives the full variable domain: DSGVTQTPKHLITATGQRVTLRCSPRSGDLSVYWYQQSLDQGLQFLIQYYNGEERAKGNILERFSAQQFPDLHSELNLSSLELGDSALYFCASRDRAGELFFGEGSRLTVL.

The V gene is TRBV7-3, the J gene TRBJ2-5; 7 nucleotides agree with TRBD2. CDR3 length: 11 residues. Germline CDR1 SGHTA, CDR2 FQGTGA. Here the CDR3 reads CAGREEETQYF. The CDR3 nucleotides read TGTGCGGGCCGGGAGGAAGAGACCCAGTACTTC.

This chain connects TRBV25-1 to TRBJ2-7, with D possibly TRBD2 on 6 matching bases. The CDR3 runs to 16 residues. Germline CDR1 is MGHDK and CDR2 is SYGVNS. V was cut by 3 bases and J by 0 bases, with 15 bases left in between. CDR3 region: CASSEVEGTSSYEQYF. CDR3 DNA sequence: TGTGCCAGCAGTGAGGTGGAGGGAACAAGCTCCTACGAGCAGTACTTC.

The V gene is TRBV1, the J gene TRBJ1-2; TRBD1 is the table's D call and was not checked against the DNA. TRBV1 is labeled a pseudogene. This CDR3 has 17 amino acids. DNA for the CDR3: TGCACCAGCAGCCAGCTTTATGGACAGGAGGGAGCTATAGGCTACACCTTC. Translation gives CTSSQLYGQEGAIGYTF.

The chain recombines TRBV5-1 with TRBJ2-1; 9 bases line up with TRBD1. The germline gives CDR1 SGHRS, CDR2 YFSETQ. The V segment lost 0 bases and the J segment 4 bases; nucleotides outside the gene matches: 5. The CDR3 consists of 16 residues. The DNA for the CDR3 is TGCGCCAGCAGCTTGGGGTCGGGACAGGGATACAATGAGCAGTTCTTC. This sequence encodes CASSLGSGQGYNEQFF.

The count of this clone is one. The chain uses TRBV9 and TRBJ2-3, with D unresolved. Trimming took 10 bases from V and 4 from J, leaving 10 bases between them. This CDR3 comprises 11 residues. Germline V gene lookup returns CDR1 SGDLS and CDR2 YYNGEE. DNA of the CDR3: TGTGCCCCTTGTCCGGCAGATACGCAGTATTTT. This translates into CAPCPADTQYF.

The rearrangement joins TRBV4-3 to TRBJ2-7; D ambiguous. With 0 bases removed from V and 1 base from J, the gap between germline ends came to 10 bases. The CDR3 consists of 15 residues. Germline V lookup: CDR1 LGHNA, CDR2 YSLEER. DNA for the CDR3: TGCGCCAGCAGCCAAGATATACGGAGTTCCTACGAGCAGTACTTC. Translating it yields CASSQDIRSSYEQYF.

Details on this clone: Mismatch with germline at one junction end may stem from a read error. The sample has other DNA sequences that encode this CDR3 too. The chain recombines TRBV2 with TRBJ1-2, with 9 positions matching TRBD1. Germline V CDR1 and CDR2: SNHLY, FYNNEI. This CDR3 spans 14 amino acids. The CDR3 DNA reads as TGTGCCAGTAGTGAATGGGGGGACAGGGATGGCTACACCTTC. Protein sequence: CASSEWGDRDGYTF.

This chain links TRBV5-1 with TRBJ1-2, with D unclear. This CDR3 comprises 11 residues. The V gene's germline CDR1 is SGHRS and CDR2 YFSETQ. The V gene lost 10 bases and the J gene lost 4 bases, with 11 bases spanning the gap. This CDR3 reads CAGPCVYGYTF. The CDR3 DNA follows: TGCGCCGGGCCCTGCGTCTATGGCTACACCTTC.